These 2 T cell receptor beta chains originate from one sample sequenced in a study of blood T cell repertoires in COVID-19. The repertoire was sequenced with immunoSEQ multiplex PCR; TCRdb's copy has only in-frame clones and lacks some. The data show over 20,000 clones, over 55% seen once. Input material: peripheral blood. The receptors derive from an elderly woman with acute or convalescent COVID-19.

The sample holds one count of this clone. The V call is TRBV5-1, the J call TRBJ2-2, with 8 bases identical to TRBD2. V trimming: 4 bases; J trimming: 4 bases; junction bases outside the gene matches: 15. The germline V gene has CDR1 SGHRS and CDR2 YFSETQ. The CDR3 runs 18 residues. In nucleotides, the CDR3 is TGCGCCAGCAGCCCTCGGACTAGCTCGTCCTCGGGCACCGGGGAGCTGTTTTTT. Protein product: CASSPRTSSSSGTGELFF.

A single count supports this clone. The V gene is TRBV9, the J gene TRBJ2-2; 8 bases align to TRBD2. V dropped 0 bases and J dropped 4; count of bases not matched to a gene: 5. Per germline, CDR1 SGDLS and CDR2 YYNGEE. The CDR3 covers 16 residues. CDR3 sequence reads: CASSVVAGGTTGELFF. The CDR3 DNA is TGTGCCAGCAGCGTAGTTGCGGGAGGAACCACCGGGGAGCTGTTTTTT.